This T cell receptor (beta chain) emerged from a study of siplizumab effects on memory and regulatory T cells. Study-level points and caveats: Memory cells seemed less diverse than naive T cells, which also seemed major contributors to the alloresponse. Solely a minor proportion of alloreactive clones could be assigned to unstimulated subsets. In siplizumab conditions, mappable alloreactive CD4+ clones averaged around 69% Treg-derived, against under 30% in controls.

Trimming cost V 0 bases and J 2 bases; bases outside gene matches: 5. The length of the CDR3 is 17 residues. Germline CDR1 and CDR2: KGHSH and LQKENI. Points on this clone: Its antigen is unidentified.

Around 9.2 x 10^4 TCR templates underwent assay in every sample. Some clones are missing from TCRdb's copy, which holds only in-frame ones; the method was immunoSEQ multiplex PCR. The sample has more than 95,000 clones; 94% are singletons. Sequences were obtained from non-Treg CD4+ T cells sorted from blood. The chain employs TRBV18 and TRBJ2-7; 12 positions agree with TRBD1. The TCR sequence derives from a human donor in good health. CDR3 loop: CASSPPGTGGGAYEQYF. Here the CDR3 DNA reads TGTGCCAGCTCACCACCCGGGACAGGGGGCGGCGCCTACGAGCAGTACTTC.